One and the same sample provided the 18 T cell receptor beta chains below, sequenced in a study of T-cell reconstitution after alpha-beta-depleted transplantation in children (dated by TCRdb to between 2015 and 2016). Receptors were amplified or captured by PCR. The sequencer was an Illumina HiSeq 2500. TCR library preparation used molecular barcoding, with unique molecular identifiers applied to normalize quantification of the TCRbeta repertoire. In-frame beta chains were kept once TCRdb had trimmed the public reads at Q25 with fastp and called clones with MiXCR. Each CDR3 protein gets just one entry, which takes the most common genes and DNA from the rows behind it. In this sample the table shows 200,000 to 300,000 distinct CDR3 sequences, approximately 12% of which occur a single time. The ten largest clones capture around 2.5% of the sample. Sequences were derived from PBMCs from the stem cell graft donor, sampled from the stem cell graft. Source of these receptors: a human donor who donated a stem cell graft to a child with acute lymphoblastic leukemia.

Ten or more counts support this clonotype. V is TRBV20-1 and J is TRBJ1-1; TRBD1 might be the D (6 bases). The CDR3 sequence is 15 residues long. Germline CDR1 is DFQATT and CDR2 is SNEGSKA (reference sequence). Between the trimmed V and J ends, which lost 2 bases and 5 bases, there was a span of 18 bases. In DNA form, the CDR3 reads TGCAGTGCTAGACCGATCGAGGGGGACGGGACTGAAGCTTTCTTT. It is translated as CSARPIEGDGTEAFF.

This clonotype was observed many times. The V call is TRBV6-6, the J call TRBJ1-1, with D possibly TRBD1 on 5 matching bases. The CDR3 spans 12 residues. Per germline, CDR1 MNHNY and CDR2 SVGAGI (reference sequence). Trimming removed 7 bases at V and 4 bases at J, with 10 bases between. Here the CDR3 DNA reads TGTGCCAGCATTGGGGGATCCACTGAAGCTTTCTTT. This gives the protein CASIGGSTEAFF.

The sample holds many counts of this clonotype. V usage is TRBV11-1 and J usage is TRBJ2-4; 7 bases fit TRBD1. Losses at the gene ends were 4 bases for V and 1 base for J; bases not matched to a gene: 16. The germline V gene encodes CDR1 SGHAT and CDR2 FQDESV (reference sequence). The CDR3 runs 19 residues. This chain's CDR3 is CASSSDGTAWRPAKNIQYF. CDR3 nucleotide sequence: TGTGCCAGCAGCTCGGATGGGACAGCCTGGCGTCCGGCCAAAAACATTCAGTACTTC. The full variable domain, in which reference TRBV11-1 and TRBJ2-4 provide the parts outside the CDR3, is EAEVAQSPRYKITEKSQAVAFWCDPISGHATLYWYRQILGQGPELLVQFQDESVVDDSQLPKDRFSAERLKGVDSTLKIQPAELGDSAMYLCASSSDGTAWRPAKNIQYFGAGTRLSVL.

CDR3 in DNA: TGCAGTGCCGAAGGGACTAGCGGAGTTTACAATGAGCAGTTCTTC. Translating gives CSAEGTSGVYNEQFF. This chain uses TRBV20-1 with TRBJ2-1, with 11 nucleotides matching TRBD2. This CDR3 has 15 amino acids. The junction had 8 bases not matched to a gene; V was cut back by 6 bases and J by 4 bases. Germline V CDR1 and CDR2: DFQATT, SNEGSKA (reference sequence).

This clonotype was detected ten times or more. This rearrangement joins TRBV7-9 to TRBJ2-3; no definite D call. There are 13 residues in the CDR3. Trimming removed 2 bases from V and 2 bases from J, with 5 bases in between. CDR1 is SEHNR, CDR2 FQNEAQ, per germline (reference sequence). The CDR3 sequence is CASSLLPTDTQYF. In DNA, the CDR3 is TGTGCCAGCAGCTTACTGCCCACAGATACGCAGTATTTT.

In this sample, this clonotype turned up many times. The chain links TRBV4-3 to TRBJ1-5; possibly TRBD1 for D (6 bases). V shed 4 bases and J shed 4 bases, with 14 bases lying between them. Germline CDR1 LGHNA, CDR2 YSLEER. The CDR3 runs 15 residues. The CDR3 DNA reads TGCGCCAGCAGCCCGGGGAGCAGGGGTAATCAGCCCCAGCATTTT. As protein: CASSPGSRGNQPQHF.

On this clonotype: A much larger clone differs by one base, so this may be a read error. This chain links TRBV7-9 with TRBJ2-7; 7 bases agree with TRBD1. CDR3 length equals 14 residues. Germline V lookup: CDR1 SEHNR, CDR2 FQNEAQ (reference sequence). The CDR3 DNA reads TGTGCCAGCAGCAACCGGGACAGAGCCTACGCGCAGTACTTC. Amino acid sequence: CASSNRDRAYAQYF. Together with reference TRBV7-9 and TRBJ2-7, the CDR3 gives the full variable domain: DTGVSQNPRHKITKRGQNVTFRCDPISEHNRLYWYRQTLGQGPEFLTYFQNEAQLEKSRLLSDRFSAERPKGSFSTLEIQRTEQGDSAMYLCASSNRDRAYAQYFGPGTRLTVT.

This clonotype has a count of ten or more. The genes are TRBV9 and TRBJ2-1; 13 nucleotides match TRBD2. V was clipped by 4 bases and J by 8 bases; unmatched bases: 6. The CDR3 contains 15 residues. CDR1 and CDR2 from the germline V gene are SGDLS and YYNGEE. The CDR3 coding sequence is TGTGCCAGCAGCCCCGGGACTAGCGGGACTTATGAGCAGTTCTTC. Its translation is CASSPGTSGTYEQFF.

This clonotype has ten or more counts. CDR3 sequence reads: CASSEGPGDGYTF. CDR3 nucleotides: TGTGCCAGCAGCGAGGGACCCGGCGACGGCTACACCTTC. V and J are TRBV9 and TRBJ1-2; possible D gene TRBD1, 5 bases. V lost 3 bases and J 8 bases, leaving 14 bases between the germline ends. The CDR3 runs to 13 residues. Per germline, CDR1 SGDLS and CDR2 YYNGEE.

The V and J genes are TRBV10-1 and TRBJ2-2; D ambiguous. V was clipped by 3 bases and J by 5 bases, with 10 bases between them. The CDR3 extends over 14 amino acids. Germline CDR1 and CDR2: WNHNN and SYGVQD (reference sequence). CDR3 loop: CASSDSVVTGELFF. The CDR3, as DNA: TGCGCCAGCAGTGATAGTGTGGTGACCGGGGAGCTGTTTTTT.

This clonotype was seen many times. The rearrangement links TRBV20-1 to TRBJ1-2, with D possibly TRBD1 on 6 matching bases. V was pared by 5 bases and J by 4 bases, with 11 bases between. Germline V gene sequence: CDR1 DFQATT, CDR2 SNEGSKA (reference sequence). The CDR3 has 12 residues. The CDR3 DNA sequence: TGCAGTGCTCTCAGGGGAGGCTATGGCTACACCTTC. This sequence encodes CSALRGGYGYTF.

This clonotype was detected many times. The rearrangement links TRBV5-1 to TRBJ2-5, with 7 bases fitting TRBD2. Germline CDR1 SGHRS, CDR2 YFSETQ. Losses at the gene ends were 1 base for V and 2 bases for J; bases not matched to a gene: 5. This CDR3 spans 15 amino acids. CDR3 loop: CASSLRAGLQETQYF. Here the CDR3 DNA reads TGCGCCAGCAGCTTGAGAGCGGGGCTACAAGAGACCCAGTACTTC.

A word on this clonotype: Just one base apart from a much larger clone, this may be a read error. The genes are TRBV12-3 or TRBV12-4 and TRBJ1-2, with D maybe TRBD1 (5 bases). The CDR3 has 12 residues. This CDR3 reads CASAGPNYGHTF. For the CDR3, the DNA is TGTGCCAGCGCAGGGCCTAACTATGGCCACACCTTC.

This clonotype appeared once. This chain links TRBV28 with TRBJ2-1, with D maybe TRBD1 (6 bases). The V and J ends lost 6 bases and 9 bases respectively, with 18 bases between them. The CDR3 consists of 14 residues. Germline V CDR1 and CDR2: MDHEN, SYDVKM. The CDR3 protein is CASSHTMQGPEQFF. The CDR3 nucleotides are TGTGCCAGCAGCCACACAATGCAGGGGCCTGAGCAGTTCTTC.

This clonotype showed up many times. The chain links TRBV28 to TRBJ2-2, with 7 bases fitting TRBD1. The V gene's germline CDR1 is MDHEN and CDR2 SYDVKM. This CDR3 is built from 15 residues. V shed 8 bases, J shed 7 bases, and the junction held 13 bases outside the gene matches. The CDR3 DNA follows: TGTGCCAGCCGTATCCGTACAGGGGTGAGCGGGGAGCTGTTTTTT. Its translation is CASRIRTGVSGELFF.

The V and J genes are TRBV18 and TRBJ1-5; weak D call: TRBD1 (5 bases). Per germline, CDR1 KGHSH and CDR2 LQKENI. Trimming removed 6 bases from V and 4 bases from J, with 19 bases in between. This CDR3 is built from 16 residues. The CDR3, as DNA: TGTGCCAGCTCCCCTATAGGGACGGGGAGAAATCAGCCCCAGCATTTT. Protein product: CASSPIGTGRNQPQHF.

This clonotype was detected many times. CDR3 sequence reads: CASIQDRGTGELFF. The CDR3 DNA follows: TGTGCCAGTATCCAAGACAGGGGCACCGGGGAGCTGTTTTTT. V is TRBV19 and J is TRBJ2-2; 8 bases map to TRBD1. This CDR3 is built from 14 residues. CDR1 is LNHDA and CDR2 is SQIVND in the germline V gene (reference sequence). V dropped 7 bases and J dropped 4; count of bases not matched to a gene: 5.

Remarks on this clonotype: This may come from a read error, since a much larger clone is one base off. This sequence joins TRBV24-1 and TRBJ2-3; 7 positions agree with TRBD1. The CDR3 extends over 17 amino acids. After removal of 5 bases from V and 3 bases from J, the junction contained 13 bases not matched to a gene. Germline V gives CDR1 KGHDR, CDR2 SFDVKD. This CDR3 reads CATSVGTANWATDTQYF. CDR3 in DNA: TGTGCCACCAGTGTCGGGACAGCAAACTGGGCGACAGATACGCAGTATTTT.